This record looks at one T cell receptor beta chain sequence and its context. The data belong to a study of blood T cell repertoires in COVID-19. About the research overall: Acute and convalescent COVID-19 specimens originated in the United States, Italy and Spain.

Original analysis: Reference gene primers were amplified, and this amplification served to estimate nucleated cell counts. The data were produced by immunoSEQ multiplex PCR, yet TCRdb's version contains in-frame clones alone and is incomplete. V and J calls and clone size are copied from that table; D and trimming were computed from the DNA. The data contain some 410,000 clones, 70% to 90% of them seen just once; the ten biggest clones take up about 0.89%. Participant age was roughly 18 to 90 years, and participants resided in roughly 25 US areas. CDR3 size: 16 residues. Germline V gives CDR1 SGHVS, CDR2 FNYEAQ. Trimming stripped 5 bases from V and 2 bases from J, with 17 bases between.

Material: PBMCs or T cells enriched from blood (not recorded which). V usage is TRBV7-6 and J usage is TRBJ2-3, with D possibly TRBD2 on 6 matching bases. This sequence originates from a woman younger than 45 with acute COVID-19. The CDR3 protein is CASSPGGSGITDTQYF. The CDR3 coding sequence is TGTGCCAGCAGCCCTGGGGGTAGCGGTATCACAGATACGCAGTATTTT.